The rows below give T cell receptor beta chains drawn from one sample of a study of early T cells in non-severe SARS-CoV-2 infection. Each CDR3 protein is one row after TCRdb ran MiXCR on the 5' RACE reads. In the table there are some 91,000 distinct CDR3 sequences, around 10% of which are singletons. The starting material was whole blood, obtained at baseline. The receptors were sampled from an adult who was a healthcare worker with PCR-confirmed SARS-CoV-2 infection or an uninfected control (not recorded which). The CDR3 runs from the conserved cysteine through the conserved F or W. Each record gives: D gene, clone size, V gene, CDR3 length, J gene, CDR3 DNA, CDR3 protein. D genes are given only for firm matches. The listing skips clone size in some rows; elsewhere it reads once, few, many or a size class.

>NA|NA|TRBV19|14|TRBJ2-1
TGTGCCAGTAGTATCTGGGGGACCTACAATGAGCAGTTCTTC
CASSIWGTYNEQFF
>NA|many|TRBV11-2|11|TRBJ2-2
TGTGCCAGCAGCTCCTTCGGGGAGCTGTTTTTT
CASSSFGELFF
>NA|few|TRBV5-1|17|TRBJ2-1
TGCGCCAGCAGCTTGGTCAGACAAGGCGGAAGAGGGGATGAGCAGTTCTTC
CASSLVRQGGRGDEQFF
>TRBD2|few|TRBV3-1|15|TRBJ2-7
TGTGCCAGCAGCCAGTCTCTAGCGGGGGATAGGGAGCAGTACTTC
CASSQSLAGDREQYF
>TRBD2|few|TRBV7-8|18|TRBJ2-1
TGTGCCAGCAGCTTAGTAAGGGTAGCGGGGGGCCGTGACAATGAGCAGTTCTTC
CASSLVRVAGGRDNEQFF
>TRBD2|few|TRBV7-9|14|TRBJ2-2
TGTGCCGGGAAAGCGGGGTCGAACACCGGGGAGCTGTTTTTT
CAGKAGSNTGELFF
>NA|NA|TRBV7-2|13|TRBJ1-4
TGTGCCAGCCGCGGGGGAACTAATGAAAAACTGTTTTTT
CASRGGTNEKLFF
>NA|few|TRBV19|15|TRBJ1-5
TGTGCCAGTAGTATATTCGGGAATAGCAATCAGCCCCAGCATTTT
CASSIFGNSNQPQHF
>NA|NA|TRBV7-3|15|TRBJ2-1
TGTGCCAGCAGCCTAGGGACGGACTCCTACAATGAGCAGTTCTTC
CASSLGTDSYNEQFF
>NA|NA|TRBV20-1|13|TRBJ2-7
TGCAGTGCTAGAACCCCAGAATTCTACGAGCAGTACTTC
CSARTPEFYEQYF
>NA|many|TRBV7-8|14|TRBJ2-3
TGTGCCAGCAGCTCCGGTCCGCTCACAGATACGCAGTATTTT
CASSSGPLTDTQYF
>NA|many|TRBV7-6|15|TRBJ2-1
TGTGCCAGCAGCAAAGGGACGGGGAAGCGGAATGAGCAGTTCTTC
CASSKGTGKRNEQFF
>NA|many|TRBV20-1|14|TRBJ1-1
TGCAGTGCTTTTTCCAGGGGCGGGAACACTGAAGCTTTCTTT
CSAFSRGGNTEAFF
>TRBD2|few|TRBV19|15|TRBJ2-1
TGTGCCAGTAGTCCCATCGCGGGAGGGCCTTTCGAGCAGTTCTTC
CASSPIAGGPFEQFF
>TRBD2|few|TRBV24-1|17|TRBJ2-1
TGTGCCACCAGTGATGCCACCGGGACTACCGGGGCATATGAGCAGTTCTTC
CATSDATGTTGAYEQFF
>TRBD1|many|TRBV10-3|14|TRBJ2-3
TGTGCCATCAGCCCGGGACAGGTGGCCGATACGCAGTATTTT
CAISPGQVADTQYF
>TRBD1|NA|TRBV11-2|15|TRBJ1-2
TGTGCCAGCAGCTTACAGGGGGCATATAAGAGTGGCTACACCTTC
CASSLQGAYKSGYTF
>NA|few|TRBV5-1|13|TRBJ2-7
TGCGCCAGCAGCGATAACAGCGCCTACGAGCAGTACTTC
CASSDNSAYEQYF
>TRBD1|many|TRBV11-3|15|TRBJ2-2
TGTGCCAGCAGCTTAGGACAGGGGAACACCGGGGAGCTGTTTTTT
CASSLGQGNTGELFF
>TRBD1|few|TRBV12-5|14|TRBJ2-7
TGTGCTAGTGGCCGCGGACAGGGTGACTACGAGCAGTACTTC
CASGRGQGDYEQYF
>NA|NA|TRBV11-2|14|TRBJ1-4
TGTGCCAGCAGCTTACAGAGAACTAATGAAAAACTGTTTTTT
CASSLQRTNEKLFF
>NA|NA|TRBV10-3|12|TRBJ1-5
TGTGCCATCAGTGAGGGGGGTCAGCCCCAGCATTTT
CAISEGGQPQHF
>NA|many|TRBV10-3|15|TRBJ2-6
TGTGCCATAAGGAGGGAGAGTTCTGGGGCCAACGTCCTGACTTTC
CAIRRESSGANVLTF
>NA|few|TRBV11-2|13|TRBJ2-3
TGTGCCAGCAGCCCCAGGGACACAGATACGCAGTATTTT
CASSPRDTDTQYF
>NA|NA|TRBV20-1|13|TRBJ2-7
TGCAGTGCTAGGAGCGGACGGCCCTACGAGCAGTACTTC
CSARSGRPYEQYF
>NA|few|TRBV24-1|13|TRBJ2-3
TGTGCCACCGGTGACGGGTCCACAGATACGCAGTATTTT
CATGDGSTDTQYF
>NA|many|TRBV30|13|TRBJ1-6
TGTGCCTGGAGTAAAGGGAATAATTCACCCCTCCACTTT
CAWSKGNNSPLHF
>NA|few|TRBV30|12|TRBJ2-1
TGTGCCTGGGGGGCAAGATTCAATGAGCAGTTCTTC
CAWGARFNEQFF
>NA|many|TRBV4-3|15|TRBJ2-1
TGCGCCAGCAGCCGTCTGAAGGGACTCATATATGAGCAGTTCTTC
CASSRLKGLIYEQFF
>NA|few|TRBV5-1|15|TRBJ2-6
TGCGCCAGCAGCAAGGATTGGGATGGGGCCAACGTCCTGACTTTC
CASSKDWDGANVLTF
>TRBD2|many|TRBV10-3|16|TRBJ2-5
TGTGCCATCAGTGAGGGAGCGGGAGGGCCGAAGGAGACCCAGTACTTC
CAISEGAGGPKETQYF